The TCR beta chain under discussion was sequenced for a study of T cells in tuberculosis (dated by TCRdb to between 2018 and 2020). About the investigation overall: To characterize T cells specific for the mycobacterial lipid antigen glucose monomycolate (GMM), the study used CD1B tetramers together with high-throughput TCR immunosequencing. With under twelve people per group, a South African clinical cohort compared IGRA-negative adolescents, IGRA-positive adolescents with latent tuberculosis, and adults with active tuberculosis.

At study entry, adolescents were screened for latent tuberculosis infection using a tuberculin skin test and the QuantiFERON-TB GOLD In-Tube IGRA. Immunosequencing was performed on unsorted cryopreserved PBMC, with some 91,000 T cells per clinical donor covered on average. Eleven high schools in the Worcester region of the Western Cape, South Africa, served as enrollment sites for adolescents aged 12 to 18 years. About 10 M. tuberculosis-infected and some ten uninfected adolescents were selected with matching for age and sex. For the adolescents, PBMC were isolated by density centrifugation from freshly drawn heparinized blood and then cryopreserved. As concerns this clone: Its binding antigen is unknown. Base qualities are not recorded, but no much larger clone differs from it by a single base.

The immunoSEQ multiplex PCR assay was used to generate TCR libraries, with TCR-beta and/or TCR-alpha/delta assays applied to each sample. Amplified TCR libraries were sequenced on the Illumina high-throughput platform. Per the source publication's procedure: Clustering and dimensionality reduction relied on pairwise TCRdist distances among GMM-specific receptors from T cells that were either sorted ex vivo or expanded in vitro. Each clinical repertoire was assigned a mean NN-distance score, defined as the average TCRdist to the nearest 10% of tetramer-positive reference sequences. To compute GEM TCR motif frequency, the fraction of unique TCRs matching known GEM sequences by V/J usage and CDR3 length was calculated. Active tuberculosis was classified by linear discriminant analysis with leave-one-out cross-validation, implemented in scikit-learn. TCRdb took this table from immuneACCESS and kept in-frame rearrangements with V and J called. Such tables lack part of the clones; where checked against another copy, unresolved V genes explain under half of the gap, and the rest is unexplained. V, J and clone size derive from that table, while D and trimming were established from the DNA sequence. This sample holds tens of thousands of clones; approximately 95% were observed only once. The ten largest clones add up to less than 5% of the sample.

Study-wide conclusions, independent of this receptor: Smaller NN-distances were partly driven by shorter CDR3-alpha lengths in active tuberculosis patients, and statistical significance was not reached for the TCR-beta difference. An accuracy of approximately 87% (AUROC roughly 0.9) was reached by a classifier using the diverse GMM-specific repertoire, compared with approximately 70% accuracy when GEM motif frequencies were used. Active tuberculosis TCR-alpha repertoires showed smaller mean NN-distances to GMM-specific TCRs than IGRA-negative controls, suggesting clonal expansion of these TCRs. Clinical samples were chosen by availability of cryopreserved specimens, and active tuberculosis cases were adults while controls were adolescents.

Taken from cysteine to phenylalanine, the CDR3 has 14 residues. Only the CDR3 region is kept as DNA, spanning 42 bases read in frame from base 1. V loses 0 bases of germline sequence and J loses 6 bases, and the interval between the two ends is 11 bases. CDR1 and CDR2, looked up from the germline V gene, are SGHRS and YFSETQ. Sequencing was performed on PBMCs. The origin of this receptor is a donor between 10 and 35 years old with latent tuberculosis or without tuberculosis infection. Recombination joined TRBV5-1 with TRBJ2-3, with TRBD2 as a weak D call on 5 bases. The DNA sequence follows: TGCGCCAGCAGCTTGGTCGGTCCGGGGGATACGCAGTATTTT. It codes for CASSLVGPGDTQYF.